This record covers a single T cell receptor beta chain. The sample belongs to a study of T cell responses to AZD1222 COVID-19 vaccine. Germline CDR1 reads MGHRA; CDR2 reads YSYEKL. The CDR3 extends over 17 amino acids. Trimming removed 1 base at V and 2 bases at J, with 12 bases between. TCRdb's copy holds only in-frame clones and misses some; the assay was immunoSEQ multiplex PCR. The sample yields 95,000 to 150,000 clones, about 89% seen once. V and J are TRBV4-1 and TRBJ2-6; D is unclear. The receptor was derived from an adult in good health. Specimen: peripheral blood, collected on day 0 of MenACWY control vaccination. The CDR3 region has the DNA TGCGCCAGCAGCCAAGCCATAGCTATTCCTGGGGCCAACGTCCTGACTTTC. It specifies CASSQAIAIPGANVLTF.